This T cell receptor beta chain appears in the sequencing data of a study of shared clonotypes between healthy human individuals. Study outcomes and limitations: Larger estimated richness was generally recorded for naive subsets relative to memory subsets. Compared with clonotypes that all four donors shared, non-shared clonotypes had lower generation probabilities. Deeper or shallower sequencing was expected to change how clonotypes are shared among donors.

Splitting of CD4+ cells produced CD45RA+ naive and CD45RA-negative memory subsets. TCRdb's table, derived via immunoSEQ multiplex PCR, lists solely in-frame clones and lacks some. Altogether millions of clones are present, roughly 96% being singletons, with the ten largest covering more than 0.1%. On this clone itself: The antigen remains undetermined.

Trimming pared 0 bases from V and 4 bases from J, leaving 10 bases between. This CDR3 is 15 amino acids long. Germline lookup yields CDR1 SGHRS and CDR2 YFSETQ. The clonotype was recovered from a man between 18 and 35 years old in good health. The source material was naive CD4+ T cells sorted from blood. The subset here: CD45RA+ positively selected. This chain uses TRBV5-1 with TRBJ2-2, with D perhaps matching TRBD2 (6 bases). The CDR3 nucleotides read TGCGCCAGCAGCTTGGAATCAGCGGGCACCGGGGAGCTGTTTTTT. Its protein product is CASSLESAGTGELFF.